This TCR beta chain is from a study of shared clonotypes between healthy human individuals. In the study overall: Samples came from two female and a few male donors aged 18 to 49.

General study points: Sequencing depth was a factor that was expected to affect clonotype sharing among donors. The small donor group covered limited genetic and exposure diversity.

This CDR3 contains 14 residues. V was shortened by 2 bases and J by 1 base, with 7 bases between the two germline ends. Germline V gives CDR1 LNHDA, CDR2 SQIVND (reference sequence). Per the original methods: For the immunoSEQ data, sequences were junction-only without quality scores, so filtering differed. Sequencing used immunoSEQ multiplex PCR; TCRdb keeps in-frame clones, though not all of them. From that table come the V and J calls and clone size; the DNA was used to work out D and trimming. The sample holds over 400,000 clones, around 73% seen once. For this clone: The antigen is unknown.

This clonotype was obtained from a woman between 40 and 55 years old in good health. Some clones in this sample may be carry-over from other donors' samples. The chain is built from TRBV19 and TRBJ2-3; tentatively, D is TRBD2 (6 bases). The sample was PBMCs. CDR3: CASSISSGTDTQYF. DNA for the CDR3: TGTGCCAGTAGTATATCTAGCGGCACAGATACGCAGTATTTT.